Following are 27 T cell receptor beta chains from one sample sequenced in a study of CD8+ T cells in alopecia areata. After isolation, RNA underwent reverse transcription to generate cDNA as the sequencing template. Using immunoSEQ multiplex PCR, the repertoire was profiled, and TCRdb retains in-frame clones only, with some absent. The table includes 150,000 to 190,000 clones, 45% to 55% detected once. The sequenced sample was CD8+ T cells sorted from blood, obtained at week 0. The receptors shown here come from a human donor with alopecia areata.

This clone was observed a few times. V and J are TRBV6-5 and TRBJ2-1, with a possible D match to TRBD2 (5 bases). This CDR3 region has 13 residues. Germline V CDR1 and CDR2: MNHEY, SVGAGI. V lost 6 bases, J lost 3 bases, and 9 bases lay in between. The CDR3 loop is CASSPDYYNEQFF. CDR3 bases: TGTGCCAGCAGCCCCGACTACTACAATGAGCAGTTCTTC.

The genes are TRBV15 and TRBJ2-3; tentative D call: TRBD1 (6 bases). The CDR3 is 16 residues long. Trimming pared 2 bases from V and 2 bases from J, leaving 14 bases between. CDR1 and CDR2 (germline): LNHNV, YYDKDF (reference sequence). The CDR3 DNA sequence: TGTGCCACCAGCAGATTTCCAGGGGCAGACACAGATACGCAGTATTTT. Translated, it gives CATSRFPGADTDTQYF.

This clone has ten or more counts. This chain uses TRBV7-8 with TRBJ1-5; 8 bases match TRBD1. This CDR3 comprises 16 residues. The V and J ends lost 5 bases and 2 bases, in that order; junction bases with no gene match: 8. CDR1 SGHVS and CDR2 FQNEAQ come from the germline V gene. CDR3: CASSPSPGQGNQPQHF. CDR3 sequence (DNA): TGTGCCAGCAGCCCAAGCCCGGGACAGGGCAATCAGCCCCAGCATTTT.

This clone was counted only a few times. The chain uses TRBV7-9 and TRBJ2-3; tentative D call: TRBD2 (6 bases). The germline V gene encodes CDR1 SEHNR and CDR2 FQNEAQ (reference sequence). V lost 5 bases and J 1 base, leaving 16 bases between the germline ends. This CDR3 has 16 amino acids. CDR3 loop: CASSAAPGLGTDTQYF. The CDR3 coding sequence is TGTGCCAGCAGCGCCGCCCCGGGACTCGGCACAGATACGCAGTATTTT.

The table lists this clone with a few counts. The chain joins TRBV29-1 to TRBJ2-1; 13 positions match TRBD2. Germline values: CDR1 SQVTM, CDR2 ANQGSEA. V was pared by 7 bases and J by 5 bases, with 5 bases of the junction left unmatched. The CDR3 has 14 residues. CDR3 loop: CSGLAGGSDNEQFF. Here the CDR3 DNA reads TGCAGCGGACTAGCGGGGGGTTCGGACAATGAGCAGTTCTTC.

This clone was counted once. The gene calls are TRBV27 and TRBJ1-4; possible D gene TRBD1, 5 bases. The CDR3 totals 15 residues. Trimming took 2 bases from V and 8 from J, leaving 15 bases between them. Germline CDR1 is MNHEY and CDR2 is SMNVEV (reference sequence). In DNA, the CDR3 is TGTGCCAGCAGTTTACGACAGTCCAAACGGGAAAAACTGTTTTTT. Translation: CASSLRQSKREKLFF.

The chain recombines TRBV6-1 with TRBJ2-1, with D maybe TRBD1 (5 bases). Germline V CDR1 and CDR2: MNHNS, SASEGT. The CDR3 contains 15 residues. V lost 2 bases and J lost 0, with 8 bases in between. Here the CDR3 DNA reads TGTGCCAGCAGTGAAAGCGACAGCTCCTACAATGAGCAGTTCTTC. Translation: CASSESDSSYNEQFF.

The J gene is TRBJ2-5, the V gene TRBV7-8; D gene ambiguous. The CDR3 runs to 13 residues. Germline loops: CDR1 SGHVS, CDR2 FQNEAQ. V lost 5 bases, J lost 5 bases, and 12 bases lay in between. CDR3: CASSRWDGETQYF. CDR3 coding DNA: TGTGCCAGCAGCAGATGGGATGGGGAGACCCAGTACTTC.

The table lists this clone with a few counts. The chain couples TRBV9 to TRBJ2-3; D is unclear. Germline CDR1 SGDLS, CDR2 YYNGEE. The CDR3 consists of 15 residues. Trimming removed 0 bases from V and 0 bases from J, with 8 bases in between. This CDR3 is CASSVVTASTDTQYF. CDR3 DNA sequence: TGTGCCAGCAGCGTAGTTACAGCTAGCACAGATACGCAGTATTTT.

The chain joins TRBV30 to TRBJ1-2, with 7 nucleotides matching TRBD1. From germline, CDR1 is GTSNPN and CDR2 SVGIG (reference sequence). CDR3 size: 12 residues. Trimming cost V 4 bases and J 6 bases; bases outside gene matches: 5. Written as DNA, the CDR3 is TGTGCCTGGACCGTGACAGGGAATGGCTACACCTTC. Its protein product is CAWTVTGNGYTF. The full variable domain, rest sourced from reference TRBV30 and TRBJ1-2, is SQTIHQWPATLVQPVGSPLSLECTVEGTSNPNLYWYRQAAGRGLQLLFYSVGIGQISSEVPQNLSASRPQDRQFILSSKKLLLSDSGFYLCAWTVTGNGYTFGSGTRLTVV.

This clone was counted between two and nine times. The chain employs TRBV4-3 and TRBJ2-7; the match to TRBD1 covers 7 bases. The germline V gene encodes CDR1 LGHNA and CDR2 YSLEER. The J segment lost 2 bases and the V segment lost 1 base, leaving 2 bases of the junction unmatched. CDR3 size: 14 residues. The CDR3 loop reads CASSQGGQAYEQYF. In DNA form, the CDR3 reads TGCGCCAGCAGCCAAGGAGGACAGGCCTACGAGCAGTACTTC.

V is TRBV6-5 and J is TRBJ1-5, with unresolved D. The V gene's germline CDR1 is MNHEY and CDR2 SVGAGI. This CDR3 contains 13 residues. V was clipped by 7 bases and J by 0 bases, with 7 bases between them. The CDR3 here is CASTASSNQPQHF. Here the CDR3 DNA reads TGTGCCAGCACTGCGAGTAGCAATCAGCCCCAGCATTTT.

The V call is TRBV7-2, the J call TRBJ2-7, with D possibly being TRBD1 (5 bases). The CDR3 is made up of 13 amino acids. The germline V and J ends were trimmed by 4 bases and 2 bases, with 9 bases remaining between them. Germline assignment: CDR1 SGHTA and CDR2 FQGNSA. Here the CDR3 reads CASSSQGTYEQYF. CDR3 coding DNA: TGTGCCAGCAGCTCCCAGGGAACCTACGAGCAGTACTTC.

The chain couples TRBV9 to TRBJ2-1, with D perhaps matching TRBD2 (6 bases). V lost 0 bases to trimming and J lost 4 bases, with 11 bases between them. This CDR3 region has 15 residues. Germline lookup yields CDR1 SGDLS and CDR2 YYNGEE. The CDR3 region is CASSVGRAGYNEQFF. Written as DNA, the CDR3 is TGTGCCAGCAGCGTAGGGAGGGCCGGGTACAATGAGCAGTTCTTC.

This chain uses TRBV6-6 with TRBJ2-6; D might be TRBD2 (5 bases). The CDR3 consists of 15 residues. Between the trimmed V and J ends, which lost 6 bases and 0 bases, there was a span of 9 bases. Germline V lookup: CDR1 MNHNY, CDR2 SVGAGI (reference sequence). The CDR3 DNA follows: TGTGCCAGCAGACTCCGGGACTCTGGGGCCAACGTCCTGACTTTC. Protein product: CASRLRDSGANVLTF.

This chain joins TRBV7-9 and TRBJ2-1, with 7 nucleotides matching TRBD1. Trimming removed 8 bases from V and 5 bases from J; junction bases left unmatched: 9. The germline V gene encodes CDR1 SEHNR and CDR2 FQNEAQ (reference sequence). This CDR3 comprises 14 residues. The CDR3 DNA follows: TGTGCCAGCGGATCGACAGGGTCCCACAATGAGCAGTTCTTC. Translating it yields CASGSTGSHNEQFF.

The CDR3 nucleotides read TGTGCCAGTCGTCTTGGTCTTCGCGAGCAGTTCTTC. Amino acids: CASRLGLREQFF. The chain employs TRBV27 and TRBJ2-1; D is unresolved. CDR1 and CDR2 from the germline V gene are MNHEY and SMNVEV (reference sequence). Trimming stripped 9 bases from V and 10 bases from J, with 16 bases between. This CDR3 contains 12 residues.

This chain connects TRBV27 to TRBJ1-6; TRBD1 might be the D (6 bases). The CDR3 contains 17 residues. Germline values: CDR1 MNHEY, CDR2 SMNVEV (reference sequence). Trimming shortened V by 6 bases and J by 4 bases, and 19 bases separated the two germline ends. The CDR3 protein is CASSGIGGGGYNSPLHF. CDR3 coding DNA: TGTGCCAGCAGCGGGATCGGGGGAGGGGGATATAATTCACCCCTCCACTTT.

In its sample, this clone was seen once. The chain combines TRBV27 with TRBJ2-7, with 10 bases lining up with TRBD1. The trim removed 6 bases at V and 2 bases at J, leaving 7 bases unmatched. CDR1 is MNHEY and CDR2 is SMNVEV in the germline V gene (reference sequence). The CDR3 runs to 15 residues. For the CDR3, the DNA is TGTGCCAGCAGCCGCCGGGACAGGGGAGCCTACGAGCAGTACTTC. Translated, it gives CASSRRDRGAYEQYF.

The rearrangement joins TRBV30 to TRBJ2-3; D might be TRBD2 (5 bases). Germline CDR1 is GTSNPN and CDR2 is SVGIG (reference sequence). Between the trimmed V and J ends, which lost 2 bases and 6 bases, there was a span of 9 bases. The CDR3 is 12 residues long. The CDR3 sequence: CAWSPGFDTQYF. CDR3 nucleotides: TGTGCCTGGAGTCCGGGGTTCGATACGCAGTATTTT. Full variable domain (missing parts from reference TRBV30 and TRBJ2-3): SQTIHQWPATLVQPVGSPLSLECTVEGTSNPNLYWYRQAAGRGLQLLFYSVGIGQISSEVPQNLSASRPQDRQFILSSKKLLLSDSGFYLCAWSPGFDTQYFGPGTRLTVL.

The rearrangement links TRBV6-5 to TRBJ1-6, with no clear D. CDR1 is MNHEY and CDR2 is SVGAGI in the germline V gene. There are 12 residues in the CDR3. V lost 4 bases and J 9 bases, leaving 7 bases between the germline ends. The CDR3 nucleotides are TGTGCCAGCAGTTCCACGGGTTCACCCCTCCACTTT. This encodes CASSSTGSPLHF.

The chain uses TRBV19 and TRBJ1-1, with 7 positions matching TRBD1. Losses at the gene ends were 6 bases for V and 7 bases for J; bases not matched to a gene: 5. CDR3 length: 12 amino acids. CDR1 and CDR2 (germline): LNHDA, SQIVND (reference sequence). The CDR3 sequence: CASSHRGFEAFF. CDR3 coding DNA: TGTGCCAGTAGCCACAGGGGATTTGAAGCTTTCTTT.

The chain is built from TRBV21-1 and TRBJ2-7; the D call TRBD2 from the table was never checked on the DNA. TRBV21-1 is recorded as a pseudogene. The CDR3 runs to 14 residues. The CDR3 spells CASSTRLESYEQYF. CDR3 nucleotides: TGTGCCAGCAGCACCCGACTCGAATCCTACGAGCAGTACTTC.

CDR3 sequence (DNA): TGTGCCAGCAGCCCAGACAGGGGTGCTGAAGCTTTCTTT. Its translation: CASSPDRGAEAFF. The V call is TRBV16, the J call TRBJ1-1, with 8 bases lining up with TRBD1. Trimming took 4 bases from V and 6 from J; bases not matched to a gene: 4. CDR3 length equals 13 residues. CDR1 is KGHSY, CDR2 FQNENV, per germline. The full variable domain, its missing parts supplied by reference TRBV16 and TRBJ1-1, is GEEVAQTPKHLVRGEGQKAKLYCAPIKGHSYVFWYQQVLKNEFKFLISFQNENVFDETGMPKERFSAKCLPNSPCSLEIQATKLEDSAVYFCASSPDRGAEAFFGQGTRLTVV.

The chain combines TRBV29-1 with TRBJ2-7, with D possibly matching TRBD2 (5 bases). The CDR3 is 13 residues long. The V gene's germline CDR1 is SQVTM and CDR2 ANQGSEA. Between the trimmed V and J ends, which lost 3 bases and 3 bases, there was a span of 12 bases. In DNA, the CDR3 is TGCAGCGTTGAGACCGGGGTGCTCTACGAGCAGTACTTC. Translating gives CSVETGVLYEQYF.

This chain joins TRBV11-2 and TRBJ1-2; D is perhaps TRBD1 (5 bases). The V end was cut by 6 bases, the J end by 8 bases, with 13 bases between. Germline V CDR1 and CDR2: SGHAT, FQNNGV. The CDR3 consists of 12 residues. The CDR3 sequence: CASRYWDEGYTF. The CDR3 bases are TGTGCCAGCAGATATTGGGACGAGGGCTACACCTTC.

This clone was seen a few times. J is TRBJ2-5 and V is TRBV11-2; D gene unclear. Trimming removed 6 bases from V and 3 bases from J, with 11 bases in between. The CDR3 is 13 residues long. Germline V gives CDR1 SGHAT, CDR2 FQNNGV. The CDR3 DNA reads as TGTGCCAGCAGGAAACAGCGAGAAGAGACCCAGTACTTC. Amino acid sequence: CASRKQREETQYF.